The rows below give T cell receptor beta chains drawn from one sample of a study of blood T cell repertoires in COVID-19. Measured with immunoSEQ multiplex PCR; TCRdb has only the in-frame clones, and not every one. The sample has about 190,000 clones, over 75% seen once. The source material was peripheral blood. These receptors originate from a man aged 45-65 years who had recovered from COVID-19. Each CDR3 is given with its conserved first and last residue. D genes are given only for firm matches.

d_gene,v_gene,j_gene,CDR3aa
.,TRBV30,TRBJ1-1,CAWSPTRDTNTEAFF
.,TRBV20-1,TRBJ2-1,CSASTGLSGSYNEQFF
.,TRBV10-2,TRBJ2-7,CASNSPGAYEQYF
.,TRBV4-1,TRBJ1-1,CASSQEAVGIGAFF
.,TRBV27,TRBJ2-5,CASSLSRRGRETQYF
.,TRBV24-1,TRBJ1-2,CATSEGLGYGYTF
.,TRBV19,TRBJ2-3,CASSALLNSHTDTQYF
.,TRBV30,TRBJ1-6,CAWSVQGPNSPLHF
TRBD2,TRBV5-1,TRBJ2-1,CASSLFRTSDYNEQFF
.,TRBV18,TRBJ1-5,CASSPGLGGGDSNQPQHF
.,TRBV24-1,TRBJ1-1,CATSDTTAASTEAFF
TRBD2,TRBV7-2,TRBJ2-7,CASSLSRASGTVTYEQYF
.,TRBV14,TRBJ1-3,CASSHSGAGNTIYF
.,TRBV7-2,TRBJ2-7,CASSLTETYEQYF
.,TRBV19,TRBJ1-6,CASNGNRSPLHF
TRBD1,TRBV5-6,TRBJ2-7,CASSQISSWDRKAYEQYF
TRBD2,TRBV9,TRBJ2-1,CASSVDPQGLAGDNEQFF
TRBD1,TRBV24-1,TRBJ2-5,CATSDLRGQDKETQYF
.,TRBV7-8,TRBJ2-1,CASSLRHLAHNEQFF
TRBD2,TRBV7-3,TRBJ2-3,CASSLLAGADTQYF
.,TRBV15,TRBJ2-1,CATSRDAGVYNEQFF
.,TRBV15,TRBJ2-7,CATSRDLAVNYEQYF
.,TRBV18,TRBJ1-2,CASAYGPGNGYTF
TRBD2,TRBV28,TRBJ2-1,CASRPGTSGRKEQFF
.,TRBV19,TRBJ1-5,CASSRRNSNQPQHF
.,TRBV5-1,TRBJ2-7,CASSLAGGFSSYEQYF
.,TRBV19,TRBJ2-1,CASSIRDYQNNEQFF
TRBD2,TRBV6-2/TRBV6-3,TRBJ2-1,CASSYKPGTSGRGPYNEQFF
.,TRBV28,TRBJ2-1,CASSRIIREQFF
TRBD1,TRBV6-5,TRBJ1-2,CASSYGQGVNYGYTF
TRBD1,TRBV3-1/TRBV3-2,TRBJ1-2,CASSQDPRTGNFYGYTF